Each of the 19 T cell receptor beta chains below was sequenced from the same sample in a study of T cell responses to AZD1222 COVID-19 vaccine. Sequencing used immunoSEQ multiplex PCR; TCRdb keeps in-frame clones, though not all of them. This sample has under 70,000 clones, with about 89% found just once. This material consisted of peripheral blood, taken 28 days after the second AZD1222 dose. The source is an adult who received the AZD1222 COVID-19 vaccine.

V usage is TRBV7-3 and J usage is TRBJ2-1; tentative D call: TRBD2 (5 bases). Germline CDR1 reads SGHTA; CDR2 reads FQGTGA. There are 15 residues in the CDR3. The ends were cut back, 3 bases at V and 6 bases at J, with 15 bases in the middle. In DNA, the CDR3 is TGTGCCAGCAGCTTGACTTCTCCGGGATTCAATGAGCAGTTCTTC. Translating gives CASSLTSPGFNEQFF.

The rearrangement joins TRBV5-1 to TRBJ1-2, with a tentative D call TRBD1 (6 bases). This CDR3 contains 14 residues. V was clipped by 0 bases and J by 4 bases, with 10 bases between them. CDR1 is SGHRS, CDR2 YFSETQ, per germline. This chain's CDR3 is CASSLATGPYGYTF. CDR3 bases: TGCGCCAGCAGCTTGGCCACAGGGCCCTATGGCTACACCTTC.

The chain links TRBV2 to TRBJ1-5; D unresolved. V lost 6 bases and J 7 bases, leaving 19 bases between the germline ends. This CDR3 region has 15 residues. Germline values: CDR1 SNHLY, CDR2 FYNNEI. CDR3 residues: CASRLLETAGQPQHF. The CDR3 DNA sequence: TGTGCCAGCAGATTACTAGAGACCGCGGGGCAGCCCCAGCATTTT.

The chain recombines TRBV14 with TRBJ2-7; the D gene is possibly TRBD2 (5 bases). Germline CDR1 reads SGHDN; CDR2 reads FVKESK. This CDR3 is built from 13 residues. V lost 6 bases and J lost 7, with 16 bases in between. CDR3 sequence (DNA): TGTGCCAGCAGTCAGACAACGCGGAGGGAGCAGTACTTC. It translates to CASSQTTRREQYF. The variable domain in full, completed from reference TRBV14 and TRBJ2-7, reads EAGVTQFPSHSVIEKGQTVTLRCDPISGHDNLYWYRRVMGKEIKFLLHFVKESKQDESGMPNNRFLAERTGGTYSTLKVQPAELEDSGVYFCASSQTTRREQYFGPGTRLTVT.

The CDR3 reads CASSFIKTESYNSPLHF. CDR3 in DNA: TGTGCCAGCAGCTTCATCAAGACAGAGAGCTATAATTCACCCCTCCACTTT. V and J are TRBV3-1 (or the pseudogene TRBV3-2) and TRBJ1-6; D possibly corresponds to TRBD1 (5 bases). The V gene's germline CDR1 is LGHDT and CDR2 YNNKEL (reference sequence). This CDR3 region has 17 residues. The V and J ends lost 5 bases and 3 bases respectively, with 17 bases between them.

The chain links TRBV24-1 to TRBJ2-2; D might be TRBD1 (6 bases). The CDR3 has 16 residues. The germline V and J ends were trimmed by 4 bases and 0 bases, with 11 bases remaining between them. Per the germline V gene, CDR1 is KGHDR and CDR2 is SFDVKD. This CDR3 reads CATSEFGGPNTGELFF. CDR3 in DNA: TGTGCCACCAGTGAGTTTGGGGGCCCGAACACCGGGGAGCTGTTTTTT.

The V gene is TRBV5-6, the J gene TRBJ1-2, with a tentative D call TRBD1 (6 bases). Trimming removed 4 bases from V and 4 bases from J, with 14 bases in between. Germline V gene data show CDR1 as SGHDT and CDR2 as YYEEEE. This CDR3 is built from 14 residues. The CDR3 is CASSAPGQGYGYTF. The CDR3 nucleotides are TGTGCCAGCAGCGCGCCGGGACAAGGCTATGGCTACACCTTC.

CDR3 protein: CASSLVPRQKETQYF. The DNA of the CDR3 is TGTGCCAGCAGCTTAGTTCCGAGACAGAAAGAGACCCAGTACTTC. This sequence joins TRBV7-8 and TRBJ2-5; tentative D call: TRBD1 (5 bases). The CDR3 runs 15 residues. Germline V gene data show CDR1 as SGHVS and CDR2 as FQNEAQ. Trimming removed 1 base at V and 3 bases at J, with 12 bases between.

This clone occurred a few times. V is TRBV20-1 and J is TRBJ2-2; no clear D gene. CDR1 DFQATT and CDR2 SNEGSKA come from the germline V gene (reference sequence). The V end was cut by 3 bases, the J end by 6 bases, with 11 bases between. The CDR3 covers 13 residues. DNA of the CDR3: TGCAGTGCTAGTACGGCTAGTCCCGGGGAGCTGTTTTTT. The encoded protein is CSASTASPGELFF.

The chain couples TRBV5-6 to TRBJ1-1; TRBD1 agrees at 7 bases. The CDR3 sequence is 18 residues long. V trimming: 0 bases; J trimming: 5 bases; junction bases outside the gene matches: 16. CDR1 is SGHDT, CDR2 YYEEEE, per germline. For the CDR3, the DNA is TGTGCCAGCAGCTTGGTAGGGGGCCAGGGAGGTCGGGTTACTGAAGCTTTCTTT. This gives the protein CASSLVGGQGGRVTEAFF.

The chain has TRBV6-6 and TRBJ1-1; D might be TRBD1 (5 bases). V lost 4 bases to trimming and J lost 2 bases, with 14 bases between them. The CDR3 sequence is 15 residues long. CDR1 and CDR2 (germline): MNHNY, SVGAGI (reference sequence). CDR3 loop: CASSSLPQGNTEAFF. CDR3 DNA: TGTGCCAGCAGTTCTCTACCTCAGGGAAACACTGAAGCTTTCTTT.

The chain links TRBV4-1 to TRBJ2-3; D is uncertain. V lost 4 bases and J 4 bases, leaving 24 bases between the germline ends. The CDR3 loop spans 18 amino acids. Germline CDR1 reads MGHRA; CDR2 reads YSYEKL. Here the CDR3 DNA reads TGCGCCAGCAGCCGAGAAATACCCCGAATGGCTCTCGCAGATACGCAGTATTTT. This gives the protein CASSREIPRMALADTQYF.

The genes are TRBV5-4 and TRBJ1-3; 7 positions agree with TRBD1. Germline-derived CDR1 and CDR2 are SGHNT and YYREEE (reference sequence). The CDR3 runs to 15 residues. V was pared by 0 bases and J by 3 bases, with 3 bases of the junction left unmatched. The CDR3 sequence is CASSLGQGYGNTIYF. The DNA of the CDR3 is TGTGCCAGCAGCTTGGGACAGGGCTATGGAAACACCATATATTTT.

V gene TRBV5-4 combines with J gene TRBJ2-1, with 9 positions matching TRBD2. CDR3 length: 16 residues. Germline V CDR1 and CDR2: SGHNT, YYREEE (reference sequence). The V segment lost 5 bases and the J segment 7 bases; nucleotides outside the gene matches: 13. The CDR3 DNA reads as TGTGCCAGCAGACCCTCCCTGGGCGGGAGGGTTAATGAGCAGTTCTTC. It codes for CASRPSLGGRVNEQFF.

The chain recombines TRBV25-1 with TRBJ1-4, with no clear D. Per germline, CDR1 MGHDK and CDR2 SYGVNS. V lost 1 base to trimming and J lost 3 bases, with 6 bases between them. The CDR3 contains 14 residues. In DNA form, the CDR3 reads TGTGCCAGCAGTGAATTTGGACCTAATGAAAAACTGTTTTTT. Its protein is CASSEFGPNEKLFF.

The sample holds a few counts of this clone. The chain combines TRBV11-3 with TRBJ1-4, with D hard to call. V lost 11 bases, J lost 7 bases, and 20 bases lay in between. Germline V gene lookup returns CDR1 SGHNT and CDR2 YENEEA. The CDR3 length is 14 residues. The CDR3 here is CASRAGGGGEKLFF. The CDR3 DNA follows: TGTGCCTCAAGGGCAGGTGGCGGCGGTGAAAAACTGTTTTTT.

The chain joins TRBV24-1 to TRBJ2-1; 9 bases are a match to TRBD2. V was clipped by 9 bases and J by 5 bases; unmatched bases: 7. Germline values: CDR1 KGHDR, CDR2 SFDVKD. This CDR3 comprises 14 residues. Here the CDR3 reads CATRVSGGNNEQFF. In nucleotides, the CDR3 is TGTGCCACCCGAGTTAGCGGGGGTAACAATGAGCAGTTCTTC.

This clone was observed a few times. The chain links TRBV24-1 to TRBJ2-5; tentatively, D is TRBD2 (6 bases). CDR3 length equals 18 residues. Trimming removed 1 base at V and 5 bases at J, with 22 bases between. Germline CDR1 KGHDR, CDR2 SFDVKD. The CDR3 spells CATSDLPLGTGLGETQYF. CDR3 coding DNA: TGTGCCACCAGTGATTTACCTCTCGGGACTGGACTCGGGGAGACCCAGTACTTC.

This rearrangement joins TRBV28 to TRBJ1-3; tentatively, D is TRBD1 (5 bases). The CDR3 has 13 amino acids. Trimming pared 11 bases from V and 2 bases from J, leaving 13 bases between. Germline loops: CDR1 MDHEN, CDR2 SYDVKM. The CDR3 loop reads CAHHAGAGNTIYF. The CDR3 coding sequence is TGTGCCCATCACGCGGGGGCTGGAAACACCATATATTTT. Variable domain in full (rest from reference TRBV28 and TRBJ1-3): DVKVTQSSRYLVKRTGEKVFLECVQDMDHENMFWYRQDPGLGLRLIYFSYDVKMKEKGDIPEGYSVSREKKERFSLILESASTNQTSMYLCAHHAGAGNTIYFGEGSWLTVV.